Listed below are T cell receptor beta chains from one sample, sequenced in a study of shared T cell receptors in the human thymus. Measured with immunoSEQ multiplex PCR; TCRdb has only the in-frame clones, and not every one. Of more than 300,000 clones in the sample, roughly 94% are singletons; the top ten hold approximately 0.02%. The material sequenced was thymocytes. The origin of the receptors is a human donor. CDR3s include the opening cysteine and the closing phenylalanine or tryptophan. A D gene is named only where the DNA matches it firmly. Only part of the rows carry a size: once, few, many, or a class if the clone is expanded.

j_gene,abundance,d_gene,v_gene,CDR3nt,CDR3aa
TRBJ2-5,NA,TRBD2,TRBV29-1,TGCAGCGTTCGTGGGGTAGCGGGATTTGGCCAAGAGACCCAGTACTTC,CSVRGVAGFGQETQYF
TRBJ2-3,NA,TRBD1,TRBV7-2,TGTGCCAGCAGCCCCCGGGACAGGACCTACACAGATACGCAGTATTTT,CASSPRDRTYTDTQYF
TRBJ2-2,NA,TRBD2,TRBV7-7,TGTGCTAGCAGCCCGAATCCCGGACTAGCGGGAGGAGGAACCGGGGAGCTGTTTTTT,CASSPNPGLAGGGTGELFF
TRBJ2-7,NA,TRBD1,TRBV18,TGTGCCAGCTCACCAAAGGGACAGGGCTCCTACGAGCAGTACTTC,CASSPKGQGSYEQYF
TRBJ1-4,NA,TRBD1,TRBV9,TGTGCCAGCAGCGTAGCTTGGGACAGGGGGCTCTCTAATGAAAAACTGTTTTTT,CASSVAWDRGLSNEKLFF
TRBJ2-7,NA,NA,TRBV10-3,TGTGCCATCAGTGAGTCGACGAACTCTCTTACAGGGCGCGCACAGTACTTC,CAISESTNSLTGRAQYF
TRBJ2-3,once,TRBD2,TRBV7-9,TGTGCCAGCAGCTACCACTCCGGACTAGCGGGCACAGATACGCAGTATTTT,CASSYHSGLAGTDTQYF
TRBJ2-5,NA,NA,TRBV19,TGTGCCAGTAACGGCGGCCCAATGGAAAAAGAGACCCAGTACTTC,CASNGGPMEKETQYF
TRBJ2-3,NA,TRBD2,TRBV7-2,TGTGCCAGCAGCCCCGATACTAGCGGCCCTATGGATACGCAGTATTTT,CASSPDTSGPMDTQYF
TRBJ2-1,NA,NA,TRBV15,TGTGCCACCAGCCGACCGGTTAATAGACTTAACAATGAGCAGTTCTTC,CATSRPVNRLNNEQFF
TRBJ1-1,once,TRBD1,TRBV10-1,TGCGCCAGCAGTGGGGGACAGGGGGCCGCGAACACTGAAGCTTTCTTT,CASSGGQGAANTEAFF
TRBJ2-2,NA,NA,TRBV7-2,TGTGCCAGCAGCTTAGCCCTCCGGAGAACCGGGGAGCTGTTTTTT,CASSLALRRTGELFF
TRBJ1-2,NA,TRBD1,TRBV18,TGTGCCAGCTCACCGCGGAGCGACAGGGCCCCCTATGGCTACACCTTC,CASSPRSDRAPYGYTF
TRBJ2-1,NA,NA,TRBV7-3,TGTGCCAGCAGCCTCTCGTGGGGGCCACCTTACAATGAGCAGTTCTTC,CASSLSWGPPYNEQFF
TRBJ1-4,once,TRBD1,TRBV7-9,TGTGCCAGCAGCCCACCCGGACAGGGGCGCTATGAAAAACTGTTTTTT,CASSPPGQGRYEKLFF
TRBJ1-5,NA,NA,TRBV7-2,TGTGCCAGCAGCTTAGGGGCCCGAATAAATCAGCCCCAGCATTTT,CASSLGARINQPQHF
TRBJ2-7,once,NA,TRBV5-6,TGTGCCAGCAGCCTTCGGCAGGGCTACGAGCAGTACTTC,CASSLRQGYEQYF
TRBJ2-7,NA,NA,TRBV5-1,TGCGCCAGCAGGGGCACCTACGAGCAGTACTTC,CASRGTYEQYF
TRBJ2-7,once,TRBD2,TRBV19,TGTGCCAGTAGTATAGAGAGGGGTAGCGGGCCGGCCGGGGACGAGCAGTACTTC,CASSIERGSGPAGDEQYF
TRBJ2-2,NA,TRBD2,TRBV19,TGTGCCAGTACGGGAGGGTCCGGGGAGCTGTTTTTT,CASTGGSGELFF
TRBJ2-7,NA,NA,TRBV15,TGTGCCACCAGCAGAGATTGGGCCCAGGGTCGCACCTACGAGCAGTACTTC,CATSRDWAQGRTYEQYF
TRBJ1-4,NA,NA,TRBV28,TGTGCCAGCAGTTTAGGCCAGGGGAATGAAAAACTGTTTTTT,CASSLGQGNEKLFF
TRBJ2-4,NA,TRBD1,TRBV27,TGTGCCAGCAGTCCTAGACAGGGGGCGGATGTTTCGGCCAAAAACATTCAGTACTTC,CASSPRQGADVSAKNIQYF
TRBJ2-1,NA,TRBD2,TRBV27,TGTGCCAGCAGTACGCGGGAGGGCCAGAACAATGAGCAGTTCTTC,CASSTREGQNNEQFF
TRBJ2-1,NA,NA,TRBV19,TGTGCCAGTAGTATGGGCGGGCTGGGCTTCTACAATGAGCAGTTCTTC,CASSMGGLGFYNEQFF
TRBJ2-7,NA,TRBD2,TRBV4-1,TGCGCCAGCAGCCAAGATTCGGGAGGGAGCCCCCACGAGCAGTACTTC,CASSQDSGGSPHEQYF
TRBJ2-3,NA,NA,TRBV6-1,TGTGCCAGCAGTGAATCAAGAAAACAGGGAGAGACAGATACGCAGTATTTT,CASSESRKQGETDTQYF
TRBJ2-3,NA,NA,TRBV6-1,TGTGCCAGCAGTGAAGCGGGGAAGCTAGCGAGCACAGATACGCAGTATTTT,CASSEAGKLASTDTQYF
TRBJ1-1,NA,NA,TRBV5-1,TGCGCCAGCAGCTTGGCGAGGGGAGGGATTCCTGAAGCTTTCTTT,CASSLARGGIPEAFF
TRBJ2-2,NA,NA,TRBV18,TGTGCCAGCTCACCACTTGTAGCCTACACCGGGGAGCTGTTTTTT,CASSPLVAYTGELFF
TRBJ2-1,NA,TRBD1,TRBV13,TGTGCCAGCAGCTTCCGGGACAGGCGCCTCCGAAGAGAGCAGTTCTTC,CASSFRDRRLRREQFF
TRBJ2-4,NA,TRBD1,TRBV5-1,TGCGCCAGCAGCGGGGGGACAGGGGGCGAGGCCAAAAACATTCAGTACTTC,CASSGGTGGEAKNIQYF
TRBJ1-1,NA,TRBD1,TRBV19,TGTGCCAGTAGTATAGAGAGCACAGGGGGCCTCAACACTGAAGCTTTCTTT,CASSIESTGGLNTEAFF
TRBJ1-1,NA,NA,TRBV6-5,TGTGCCAGCAGTTACTCGACGGAGATGAACACTGAAGCTTTCTTT,CASSYSTEMNTEAFF
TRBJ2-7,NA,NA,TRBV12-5,TGTGCTAGTGGTTTGGTAGAGGGAAAACTATACGAGCAGTACTTC,CASGLVEGKLYEQYF
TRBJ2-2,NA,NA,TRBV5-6,TGTGCCAGCAGCCCCCCGGGACGTTGGGCCCCTACCGGGGAGCTGTTTTTT,CASSPPGRWAPTGELFF
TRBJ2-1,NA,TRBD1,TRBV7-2,TGTGCCAGCAGCTTTCGCCGGGACAGGGCCCACAATGAGCAGTTCTTC,CASSFRRDRAHNEQFF
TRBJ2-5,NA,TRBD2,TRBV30,TGTGCCTGGAGTGTGATAGCGGGACCCGACCAAGAGACCCAGTACTTC,CAWSVIAGPDQETQYF
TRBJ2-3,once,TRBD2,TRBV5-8,TGTGCCAGCAGCCCAAGACTAGCGGGAGAGACAGATACGCAGTATTTT,CASSPRLAGETDTQYF
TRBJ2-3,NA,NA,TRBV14,TGTGCCAGCAGCCAAGCCGTTCTTTCCGGGATGACAGGCAGCACAGATACGCAGTATTTT,CASSQAVLSGMTGSTDTQYF
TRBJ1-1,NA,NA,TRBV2,TGTGCCAGCAGTGAAGCTACCCACCCCGGGCCGTTAACGGGCACTGAAGCTTTCTTT,CASSEATHPGPLTGTEAFF
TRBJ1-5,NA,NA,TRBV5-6,TGTGCCAGCAGCTTTAATTCTCCCAGGGAAGTGATTCGCAATCAGCCCCAGCATTTT,CASSFNSPREVIRNQPQHF
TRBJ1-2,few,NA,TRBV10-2,TGCGCCAGCAGTGAGCCGGGACGGACTAGCACCTTC,CASSEPGRTSTF
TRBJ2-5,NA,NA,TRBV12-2,TGTGCAAGTCGCTTTCCTCAACCGGGACCCAAGACGGGGGAGACCCAGTACTTC,CASRFPQPGPKTGETQYF